This T cell receptor beta chain was sequenced during a study of CD8 T cells in Susac syndrome. RNA totalling about 0.5 to 1 ug underwent reverse transcription with random hexamers. TCRdb passed the immunoSEQ multiplex PCR reads through MiXCR, listing each CDR3 protein once. This sample has roughly 200,000 distinct CDR3 sequences, with about 93% found just once. Sequenced sample: CD4+ T cells from PBMCs. The clonotype comes from a human donor with Susac syndrome.

This CDR3 reads CASTGGASGNTIYF. CDR3 DNA sequence: TGTGCCTCCACTGGTGGGGCCTCTGGAAACACCATATATTTT. The rearrangement joins TRBV9 to TRBJ1-3, with D possibly TRBD1 on 5 matching bases. V was shortened by 10 bases and J by 0 bases, with 14 bases between the two germline ends. The CDR3 has 14 amino acids. CDR1 and CDR2 (germline): SGDLS, YYNGEE.